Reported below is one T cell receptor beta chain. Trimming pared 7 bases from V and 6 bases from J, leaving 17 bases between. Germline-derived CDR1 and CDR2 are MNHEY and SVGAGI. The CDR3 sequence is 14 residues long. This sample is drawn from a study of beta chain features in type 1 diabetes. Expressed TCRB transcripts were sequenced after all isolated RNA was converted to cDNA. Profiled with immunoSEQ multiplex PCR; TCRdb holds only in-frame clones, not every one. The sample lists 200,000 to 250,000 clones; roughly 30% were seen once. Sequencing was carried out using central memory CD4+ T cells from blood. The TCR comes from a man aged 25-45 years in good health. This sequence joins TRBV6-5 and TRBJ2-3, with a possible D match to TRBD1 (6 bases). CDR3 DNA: TGTGCCAGCAAGCAGGGGCCGCTGGGGGATACGCAGTATTTT. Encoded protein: CASKQGPLGDTQYF.